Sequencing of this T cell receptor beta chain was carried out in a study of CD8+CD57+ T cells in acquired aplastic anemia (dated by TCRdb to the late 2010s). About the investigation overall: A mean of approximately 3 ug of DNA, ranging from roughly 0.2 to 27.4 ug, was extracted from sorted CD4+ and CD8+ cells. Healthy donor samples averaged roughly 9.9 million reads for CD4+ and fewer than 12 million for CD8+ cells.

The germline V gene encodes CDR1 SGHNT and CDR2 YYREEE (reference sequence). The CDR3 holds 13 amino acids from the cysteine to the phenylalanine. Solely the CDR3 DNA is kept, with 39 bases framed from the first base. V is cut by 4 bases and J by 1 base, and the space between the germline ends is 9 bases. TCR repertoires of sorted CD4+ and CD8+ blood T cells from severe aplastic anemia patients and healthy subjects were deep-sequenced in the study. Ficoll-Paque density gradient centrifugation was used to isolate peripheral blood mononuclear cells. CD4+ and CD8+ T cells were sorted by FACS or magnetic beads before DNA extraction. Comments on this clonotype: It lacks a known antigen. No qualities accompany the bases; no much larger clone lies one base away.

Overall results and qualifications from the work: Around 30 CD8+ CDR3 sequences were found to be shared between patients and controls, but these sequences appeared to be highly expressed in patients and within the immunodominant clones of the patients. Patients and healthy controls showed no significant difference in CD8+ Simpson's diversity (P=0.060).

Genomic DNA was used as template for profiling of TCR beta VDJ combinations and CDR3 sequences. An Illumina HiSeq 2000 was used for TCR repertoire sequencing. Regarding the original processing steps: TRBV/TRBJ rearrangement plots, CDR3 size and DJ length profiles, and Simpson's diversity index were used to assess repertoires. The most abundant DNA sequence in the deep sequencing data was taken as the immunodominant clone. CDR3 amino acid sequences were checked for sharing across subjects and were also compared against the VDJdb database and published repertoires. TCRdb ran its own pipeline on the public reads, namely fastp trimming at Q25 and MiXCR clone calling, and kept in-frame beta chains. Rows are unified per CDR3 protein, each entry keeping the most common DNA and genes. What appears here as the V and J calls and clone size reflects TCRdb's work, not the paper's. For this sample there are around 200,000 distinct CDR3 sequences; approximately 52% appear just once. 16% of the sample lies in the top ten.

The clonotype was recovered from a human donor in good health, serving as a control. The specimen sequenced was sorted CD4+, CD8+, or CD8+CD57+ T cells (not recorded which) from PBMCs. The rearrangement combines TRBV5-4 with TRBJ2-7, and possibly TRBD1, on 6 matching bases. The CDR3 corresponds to CASSRTASYEQYF. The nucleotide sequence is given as TGTGCCAGCAGCCGGACAGCTTCCTACGAGCAGTACTTC.